Described below is a single T cell receptor beta chain sequence and its context. The antigen is unknown. Both TRBC1 and TRBC2 were covered by a beta constant-region primer of two equimolar oligonucleotides. Ligated cDNA was amplified by four rounds of PCR with nested alpha and beta constant-region primers and SP2. In TCRdb, the UMI-ligation and nested PCR reads were re-called with MiXCR into one record per CDR3 protein. This sample has around 160,000 distinct CDR3 sequences; over 20% occur once, and the top ten carry around 0.11%. Cells stained for CD3, CD4, CD8, CD45RA and CD27 were sorted into four subsets. With V trimmed by 7 bases and J by 2 bases, 9 bases remained unmatched. The CDR3 has 18 residues. Germline V gives CDR1 SGHNT, CDR2 YYREEE (reference sequence). The source of the sample is a study of naive and memory T cell subsets. Study observations and caveats: A few larger clonotypes appeared in naive repertoires, especially CD8, possibly memory cells re-expressing CD45RA.

The chain carries TRBV5-4 and TRBJ2-1; TRBD2 aligns across 16 bases. Material for sequencing was naive CD4+ T cells from blood. The clonotype originates from a human donor in good health. CDR3 sequence: CASLPGLAGGLPYNEQFF. In nucleotides, the CDR3 is TGTGCCAGCCTCCCGGGACTAGCGGGAGGGCTACCCTACAATGAGCAGTTCTTC.